Each of the 30 T cell receptor beta chains below was sequenced from the same sample in a study of radiation and T cells in renal cell carcinoma (dated by TCRdb to about 2020). The sample's time point label is to be understood as: baseline pretreatment blood. The treatment or condition label, as the study defines it: 15 Gy SBRT to primary tumor, nephrectomy 4 weeks later. The library was built by means of the immunoSEQ multiplex PCR assay. TCRdb stores this immuneACCESS table with in-frame sequences only. Part of the clones is absent; in the studies checked, under half of the shortfall reflects unresolved V genes, and no reason is known for the rest. For this sample there are about 22,000 clones; approximately 80% appear just once. The ten top clones hold approximately 40% of the sample. Sequencing was performed on blood, taken from a patient whose treatment included radiotherapy and nephrectomy. The receptor set was obtained from a man aged 55 to 70 with renal cell carcinoma.

The CDR3 DNA reads TGTGCTAGTGGTTTACTAGCGGGAGGGCCACATACGCAGTATTTT. Its translation: CASGLLAGGPHTQYF. The chain employs TRBV12-5 and TRBJ2-3, with 13 bases that match TRBD2. Per the germline V gene, CDR1 is LGHNT and CDR2 is FRNRAP. After removal of 3 bases from V and 7 bases from J, the junction contained 4 bases not matched to a gene. The CDR3 contains 15 residues.

This clone was detected once. The chain carries TRBV7-8 and TRBJ1-4; the match to TRBD1 covers 7 bases. The V gene end was trimmed by 2 bases and the J gene end by 8 bases; junction bases not matched to a gene: 5. The CDR3 runs 14 residues. Germline values: CDR1 SGHVS, CDR2 FQNEAQ. The CDR3 reads CASSLTAGGEKLFF. The DNA for the CDR3 is TGTGCCAGCAGCTTAACGGCAGGGGGAGAAAAACTGTTTTTT.

The V call is TRBV7-9, the J call TRBJ2-2; 10 bases are shared with TRBD2. CDR3 length equals 17 residues. V trimming: 1 base; J trimming: 1 base; junction bases outside the gene matches: 3. Germline-derived CDR1 and CDR2 are SEHNR and FQNEAQ (reference sequence). The CDR3 loop is CASSLEIAGGNTGELFF. The CDR3, as DNA: TGTGCCAGCAGCTTAGAAATAGCGGGAGGGAACACCGGGGAGCTGTTTTTT.

The V call is TRBV5-1, the J call TRBJ1-2, with D perhaps TRBD1 (5 bases). CDR3 length: 15 residues. The V end was cut by 0 bases, the J end by 3 bases, with 12 bases between. The germline gives CDR1 SGHRS, CDR2 YFSETQ. The DNA for the CDR3 is TGCGCCAGCAGCTTGGGGTCAGGGTTAGACTATGGCTACACCTTC. Amino acids: CASSLGSGLDYGYTF.

The rearrangement uses TRBV2 and TRBJ2-7; 9 bases agree with TRBD2. This CDR3 is 14 amino acids long. Germline CDR1 SNHLY, CDR2 FYNNEI. J gave up 5 bases and V 2 bases, and 4 bases lay outside the gene matches. This CDR3 reads CASSEIAGVNEQYF. The CDR3 bases are TGTGCCAGCAGTGAAATAGCGGGAGTGAACGAGCAGTACTTC. Drawing the rest from reference TRBV2 and TRBJ2-7, the complete variable domain is EPEVTQTPSHQVTQMGQEVILRCVPISNHLYFYWYRQILGQKVEFLVSFYNNEISEKSEIFDDQFSVERPDGSNFTLKIRSTKLEDSAMYFCASSEIAGVNEQYFGPGTRLTVT.

The chain couples TRBV30 to TRBJ2-5; a possible D gene is TRBD2 (6 bases). CDR1 GTSNPN and CDR2 SVGIG come from the germline V gene (reference sequence). The CDR3 has 13 amino acids. Between the trimmed V and J ends, which lost 5 bases and 5 bases, there was a span of 15 bases. In nucleotides, the CDR3 is TGTGCCTGGGGTATCGGCGGGACGGAGACCCAGTACTTC. Translation: CAWGIGGTETQYF.

V is TRBV5-1 and J is TRBJ2-5; 8 bases are a match to TRBD1. Trimming at V came to 0 bases and at J to 0 bases, leaving 4 bases not matched to a gene. Germline V gives CDR1 SGHRS, CDR2 YFSETQ. CDR3 size: 16 residues. For the CDR3, the DNA is TGCGCCAGCAGCTTGGGGGAGACAGGGGACCAAGAGACCCAGTACTTC. Translation gives CASSLGETGDQETQYF.

This chain joins TRBV27 and TRBJ2-5, with D perhaps matching TRBD2 (5 bases). The CDR3 spans 16 residues. Germline V gives CDR1 MNHEY, CDR2 SMNVEV (reference sequence). Trimming pared 6 bases from V and 2 bases from J, leaving 19 bases between. This CDR3 reads CASRRFGRDFQETQYF. DNA for the CDR3: TGTGCCAGCAGAAGATTCGGACGGGATTTTCAAGAGACCCAGTACTTC.

This chain connects TRBV27 to TRBJ2-7; the D gene is possibly TRBD1 (5 bases). There are 13 residues in the CDR3. V gave up 3 bases and J gave up 6 bases, with 12 bases separating them. The germline V gene encodes CDR1 MNHEY and CDR2 SMNVEV (reference sequence). This CDR3 reads CASSFSQASEQYF. The CDR3 DNA sequence: TGTGCCAGCAGTTTCTCACAGGCGAGCGAGCAGTACTTC.

The chain carries TRBV19 and TRBJ1-5; tentatively, D is TRBD1 (5 bases). Germline V gene lookup returns CDR1 LNHDA and CDR2 SQIVND (reference sequence). V gave up 1 base and J gave up 0 bases, with 10 bases separating them. CDR3 length equals 16 residues. The CDR3 loop is CASSIGGDYSNQPQHF. Written as DNA, the CDR3 is TGTGCCAGTAGTATAGGGGGCGACTATAGCAATCAGCCCCAGCATTTT.

The chain couples TRBV29-1 to TRBJ1-2; D is ambiguous. Germline CDR1 reads SQVTM; CDR2 reads ANQGSEA. The CDR3 runs to 13 residues. V shed 0 bases and J shed 2 bases, with 7 bases lying between them. The DNA for the CDR3 is TGCAGCGTTGAAGATGGCGGGAACTATGGCTACACCTTC. Translation: CSVEDGGNYGYTF.

This clone was seen a handful of times. V and J are TRBV5-6 and TRBJ1-2; no firm D call. V was cut by 0 bases and J by 4 bases, with 7 bases left in between. The V gene's germline CDR1 is SGHDT and CDR2 YYEEEE. The CDR3 has 13 amino acids. The CDR3 region has the DNA TGTGCCAGCAGCTTGGGGAGTTCCTATGGCTACACCTTC. This translates into CASSLGSSYGYTF.

The V and J genes are TRBV27 and TRBJ2-1; tentatively, D is TRBD2 (7 bases). The CDR3 has 13 residues. Germline-derived CDR1 and CDR2 are MNHEY and SMNVEV (reference sequence). V was trimmed by 3 bases and J by 9 bases, leaving 12 bases between them. The DNA of the CDR3 is TGTGCCAGCAGTTTCGGGGGGCGGAGTGAGCAGTTCTTC. Residues: CASSFGGRSEQFF.

The rearrangement joins TRBV18 to TRBJ2-2; weak D call: TRBD2 (6 bases). Germline V gives CDR1 KGHSH, CDR2 LQKENI. V was pared by 2 bases and J by 6 bases, with 19 bases between. The CDR3 extends over 17 amino acids. The CDR3 sequence: CASSPNFLLASSGELFF. CDR3 bases: TGTGCCAGCTCACCAAACTTTCTACTAGCCTCGTCCGGGGAGCTGTTTTTT.

The V gene is TRBV27, the J gene TRBJ1-1; D ambiguous. V lost 10 bases to trimming and J lost 2 bases, with 17 bases between them. This CDR3 is 14 amino acids long. CDR1 and CDR2 (germline): MNHEY, SMNVEV (reference sequence). For the CDR3, the DNA is TGTGCCACCTCACTAAGTATTGGAAACACTGAAGCTTTCTTT. Protein product: CATSLSIGNTEAFF.

The chain links TRBV6-1 to TRBJ2-1, with D unclear. CDR3 size: 13 residues. Trimming removed 2 bases from V and 10 bases from J, with 12 bases in between. Germline assignment: CDR1 MNHNS and CDR2 SASEGT. The DNA for the CDR3 is TGTGCCAGCAGTGAACGCTATCCAGCGGAGCAGTTCTTC. It translates to CASSERYPAEQFF.

The chain joins TRBV30 to TRBJ2-7; D is perhaps TRBD2 (6 bases). Trimming shortened V by 0 bases and J by 8 bases, and 20 bases separated the two germline ends. Germline CDR1 is GTSNPN and CDR2 is SVGIG (reference sequence). The CDR3 extends over 15 amino acids. The CDR3 nucleotides read TGTGCCTGGAGTGTTGTAGCGGTCGCCCAGGGCCAGCAGTACTTC. Translated: CAWSVVAVAQGQQYF.

V is TRBV19 and J is TRBJ2-7; possible D gene TRBD1, 6 bases. The length of the CDR3 is 15 residues. V was cut by 5 bases and J by 6 bases, with 20 bases left in between. Per germline, CDR1 LNHDA and CDR2 SQIVND (reference sequence). CDR3 amino acids: CASSALQGPLGEQYF. In nucleotides, the CDR3 is TGTGCCAGTAGTGCCTTACAGGGTCCCTTAGGCGAGCAGTACTTC.

The gene calls are TRBV2 and TRBJ1-5; maybe TRBD1 (5 bases). Trimming took 9 bases from V and 2 from J, leaving 14 bases between them. The germline V gene encodes CDR1 SNHLY and CDR2 FYNNEI. This CDR3 has 14 amino acids. CDR3 nucleotide sequence: TGTGCCAGTTGGCCGGGGGAGGGCAATCAGCCCCAGCATTTT. This sequence encodes CASWPGEGNQPQHF.

The genes are TRBV18 and TRBJ1-5, with D perhaps TRBD1 (6 bases). The V end was cut by 8 bases, the J end by 0 bases, with 14 bases between. Germline CDR1 reads KGHSH; CDR2 reads LQKENI. This CDR3 is 15 amino acids long. CDR3 sequence: CASTPDSYSNQPQHF. The CDR3 DNA reads as TGTGCCAGCACCCCGGACAGCTATAGCAATCAGCCCCAGCATTTT. Full variable domain (outside the CDR3, taken from reference TRBV18 and TRBJ1-5): NAGVMQNPRHLVRRRGQEARLRCSPMKGHSHVYWYRQLPEEGLKFMVYLQKENIIDESGMPKERFSAEFPKEGPSILRIQQVVRGDSAAYFCASTPDSYSNQPQHFGDGTRLSIL.

This clone was seen a single time. The chain joins TRBV13 to TRBJ2-7; TRBD2 agrees at 8 bases. CDR1 and CDR2 (germline): PRHDT, FYEKMQ (reference sequence). The ends lost 3 bases at V and 3 bases at J; junction bases unmatched: 7. The CDR3 runs 15 residues. DNA for the CDR3: TGTGCCAGCAGCTTTGGGGGACTAGAGTTCTACGAGCAGTACTTC. Its translation is CASSFGGLEFYEQYF.

This chain uses TRBV5-1 with TRBJ2-3; 7 nucleotides match TRBD2. The CDR3 loop spans 16 amino acids. The V gene end was trimmed by 0 bases and the J gene end by 5 bases; junction bases not matched to a gene: 9. Germline loops: CDR1 SGHRS, CDR2 YFSETQ. CDR3 in DNA: TGCGCCAGCAGCTTGGTAGGCGGGAGCCATGTAGATACGCAGTATTTT. Translated, it gives CASSLVGGSHVDTQYF.

This clone was picked up many times. This chain joins TRBV19 and TRBJ2-7; D is tentatively TRBD1 or TRBD2 (7 bases each). The CDR3 is 14 residues long. Germline V gives CDR1 LNHDA, CDR2 SQIVND (reference sequence). V gave up 10 bases and J gave up 6 bases, with 22 bases separating them. The CDR3 DNA reads TGTGCCACCCAGGCGGGGGACAGCAGCTTCGAGCAGTACTTC. Translation: CATQAGDSSFEQYF.

The gene calls are TRBV7-2 and TRBJ2-7, with D perhaps assigned TRBD1 or TRBD2 (5 bases each). Germline CDR1 and CDR2: SGHTA and FQGNSA. Trimming left V 5 bases short and J 2 bases short, with 13 bases between. The CDR3 length is 14 residues. The CDR3 protein is CASSPGAGTYEQYF. CDR3 DNA: TGTGCCAGCAGCCCCGGGGCCGGAACCTACGAGCAGTACTTC.

The chain has TRBV29-1 and TRBJ2-7; tentative D call: TRBD2 (5 bases). Germline V gives CDR1 SQVTM, CDR2 ANQGSEA. The CDR3 is 11 amino acids. V was clipped by 7 bases and J by 6 bases, with 13 bases between them. CDR3 sequence (DNA): TGCAGCGGGGAGAGACGGGGCGAGCAGTACTTC. Protein sequence: CSGERRGEQYF.

This rearrangement joins TRBV7-9 to TRBJ1-2; no clear D gene. The CDR3 runs 12 residues. Germline lookup yields CDR1 SEHNR and CDR2 FQNEAQ (reference sequence). V was pared by 5 bases and J by 5 bases, with 9 bases between. CDR3 in DNA: TGTGCCAGCAGCGCGTCTATTTATGGCTACACCTTC. Protein: CASSASIYGYTF.

J is TRBJ2-2 and V is TRBV27; no firm D call. Germline-derived CDR1 and CDR2 are MNHEY and SMNVEV (reference sequence). The CDR3 covers 14 residues. V dropped 6 bases and J dropped 0 bases, with 8 bases sitting between them. The CDR3 protein is CASSPAANTGELFF. As DNA, the CDR3 is TGTGCCAGCAGCCCCGCCGCGAACACCGGGGAGCTGTTTTTT.

V is TRBV6-6 and J is TRBJ1-5; D is ambiguous. V lost 3 bases, J lost 0 bases, and 3 bases lay in between. The length of the CDR3 is 13 residues. Germline assignment: CDR1 MNHNY and CDR2 SVGAGI (reference sequence). The CDR3 coding sequence is TGTGCCAGCAGTTATTATAGCAATCAGCCCCAGCATTTT. It specifies CASSYYSNQPQHF.

In its sample, this clone was seen once. The V gene is TRBV5-4, the J gene TRBJ1-6, with a possible D match to TRBD1 (5 bases). The CDR3 is 17 residues long. Germline-derived CDR1 and CDR2 are SGHNT and YYREEE (reference sequence). Trimming removed 0 bases from V and 0 bases from J, with 10 bases in between. Here the CDR3 reads CASSLVGPVSYNSPLHF. CDR3 DNA sequence: TGTGCCAGCAGCTTGGTGGGGCCTGTCTCCTATAATTCACCCCTCCACTTT. The full variable domain, in which reference TRBV5-4 and TRBJ1-6 provide the parts outside the CDR3, is ETGVTQSPTHLIKTRGQQVTLRCSSQSGHNTVSWYQQALGQGPQFIFQYYREEENGRGNFPPRFSGLQFPNYSSELNVNALELDDSALYLCASSLVGPVSYNSPLHFGNGTRLTVT.

This clone was found a few times. The chain employs TRBV9 and TRBJ1-5; no definite D call. Germline V gene sequence: CDR1 SGDLS, CDR2 YYNGEE. V was cut by 3 bases and J by 5 bases, with 9 bases left in between. The CDR3 is 13 amino acids. CDR3 loop: CASSAQLHQPQHF. For the CDR3, the DNA is TGTGCCAGCAGCGCCCAACTTCATCAGCCCCAGCATTTT.